This record looks at one T cell receptor beta chain sequence and its context. The length of the CDR3 is 13 residues. Germline loops: CDR1 LNHDA, CDR2 SQIVND (reference sequence). V shed 5 bases and J 7 bases; nucleotides not matched to a gene: 6. This sample was taken from a study of blood T cell repertoires in COVID-19. Study-level information: Italy, Spain and the United States were the sources of the convalescent and acute COVID-19 samples. The cDNA or gDNA used as material had been derived from T cells, B-cell-depleted T cells, or PBMCs.

In the study's own analysis: Estimates of nucleated cell counts were drawn from the amplification of reference gene primers. The table came from immunoSEQ multiplex PCR; TCRdb's copy has only in-frame clones and leaves some out. From that table come the V and J calls and clone size; the DNA was used to work out D and trimming. Of 200,000 to 300,000 clones in the sample, more than 70% were seen once. Seattle researchers signed up patients amid active infection and tracked them longitudinally. The V and J genes are TRBV19 and TRBJ1-2, with 8 bases matching TRBD1. The TCR comes from a woman of 80 years or more with COVID-19, enrolled during active disease. Source material: peripheral blood. The CDR3 spells CASSQQGVLGYTF. The DNA of the CDR3 is TGTGCCAGTAGTCAACAGGGGGTCCTTGGCTACACCTTC.